A single sample gave rise to the 4 T cell receptor beta chains below, sequenced in a study of blood T cell repertoires in COVID-19. Libraries were prepared by immunoSEQ multiplex PCR; TCRdb keeps only in-frame clonotypes and omits some of them. The data contain 30,000 or so clones, about nine tenths of them singletons. Input material: peripheral blood. All receptors come from a human donor with active COVID-19. The donor label of this sample is uncertain.

This chain links TRBV7-2 with TRBJ2-1; D remains ambiguous. V lost 2 bases, J lost 7 bases, and 12 bases lay in between. Germline values: CDR1 SGHTA, CDR2 FQGNSA. The CDR3 is made up of 14 amino acids. CDR3 sequence (DNA): TGTGCCAGCAGCTTATTAGTGGGCAGGAATGAGCAGTTCTTC. Its protein is CASSLLVGRNEQFF.

This clone has just one count. This chain joins TRBV4-1 and TRBJ2-2; possibly TRBD2 for D (6 bases). Germline CDR1 MGHRA, CDR2 YSYEKL. V lost 0 bases, J lost 0 bases, and 8 bases lay in between. There are 16 residues in the CDR3. Here the CDR3 reads CASSQDRDSNTGELFF. CDR3 sequence (DNA): TGCGCCAGCAGCCAAGATCGGGACTCGAACACCGGGGAGCTGTTTTTT.

This chain's CDR3 is CASSADRGNTEAFF. CDR3 coding DNA: TGTGCCAGTAGTGCAGACAGGGGGAACACTGAAGCTTTCTTT. The J gene is TRBJ1-1, the V gene TRBV19, with TRBD1 matching over 8 bases. The ends lost 5 bases at V and 1 base at J; junction bases unmatched: 3. The CDR3 has 14 amino acids. CDR1 is LNHDA, CDR2 SQIVND, per germline (reference sequence).

The chain joins TRBV7-3 to TRBJ2-3, with TRBD2 as a possible D gene (5 bases). Germline V gene lookup returns CDR1 SGHTA and CDR2 FQGTGA. Trimming cost V 5 bases and J 3 bases, with 9 bases left between them. CDR3 length: 13 amino acids. CDR3 loop: CASSDGGTDTQYF. For the CDR3, the DNA is TGTGCCAGCAGCGACGGAGGAACAGATACGCAGTATTTT.